The 2 T cell receptor beta chains below were found in one sample sequenced in a study of blood T cell repertoires in COVID-19. Here immunoSEQ multiplex PCR was the method, and the copy in TCRdb shows in-frame clones only, minus some. The table shows 85,000 to 90,000 clones, with around 93% occurring only once. The source material was peripheral blood. The receptor source for this set is a human donor with active COVID-19. The donor label of this sample is uncertain.

This chain links TRBV7-9 with TRBJ2-5; D may be TRBD2 (6 bases). CDR1 and CDR2 from the germline V gene are SEHNR and FQNEAQ (reference sequence). Trimming removed 3 bases from V and 2 bases from J, with 10 bases in between. The CDR3 is 14 residues long. The CDR3 nucleotides read TGTGCCAGCAGCTTCTCCGGGGGACAAGAGACCCAGTACTTC. Translated: CASSFSGGQETQYF.

The chain recombines TRBV2 with TRBJ2-6; D remains ambiguous. The CDR3 is 14 amino acids. V shed 11 bases and J shed 1 base, with 12 bases lying between them. CDR1 and CDR2 (germline): SNHLY, FYNNEI. CDR3 DNA sequence: TGTGCCCCATATCAGGTTTCTGGGGCCAACGTCCTGACTTTC. Protein sequence: CAPYQVSGANVLTF.